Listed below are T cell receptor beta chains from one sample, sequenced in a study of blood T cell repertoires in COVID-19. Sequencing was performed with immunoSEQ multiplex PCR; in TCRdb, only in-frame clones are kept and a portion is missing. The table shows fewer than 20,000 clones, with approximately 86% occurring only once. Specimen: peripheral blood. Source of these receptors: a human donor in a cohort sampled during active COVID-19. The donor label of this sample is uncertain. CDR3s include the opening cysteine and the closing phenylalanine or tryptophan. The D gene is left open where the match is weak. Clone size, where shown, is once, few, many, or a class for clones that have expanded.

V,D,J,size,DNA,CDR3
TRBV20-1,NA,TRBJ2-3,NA,TGCAGTGCTGAGGCCCGGGCGCAGTATTTT,CSAEARAQYF
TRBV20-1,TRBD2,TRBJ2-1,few,TGCAGTGCTAGTATAGCGGGAGGTTACTACAATGAGCAGTTCTTC,CSASIAGGYYNEQFF
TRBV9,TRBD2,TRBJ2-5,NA,TGTGCCAGCAGCGTCCATCCAGCGGGAGTCGGGGAGACCCAGTACTTC,CASSVHPAGVGETQYF
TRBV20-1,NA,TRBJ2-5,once,TGCAGTGCTAGCCCCAAAGAGACCCAGTACTTC,CSASPKETQYF
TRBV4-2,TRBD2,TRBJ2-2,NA,TGTGCCAGCAGCCAAGATAGGAAGCGGGAGGGCCCGAACACCGGGGAGCTGTTTTTT,CASSQDRKREGPNTGELFF
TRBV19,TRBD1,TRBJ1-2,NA,TGTGCCAGTAGTTTACTAGGACAGGGTCGGAACTATGGCTACACCTTC,CASSLLGQGRNYGYTF
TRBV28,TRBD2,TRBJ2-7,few,TGTGCCAGCAGTGTCCCCGCTAGCGGGAGAGACGAGCAGTACTTC,CASSVPASGRDEQYF
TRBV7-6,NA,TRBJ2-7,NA,TGTGCCAGCAGCTCCCAGACTAGGGCGAAAGAGCAGTACTTC,CASSSQTRAKEQYF
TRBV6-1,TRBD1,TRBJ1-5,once,TGTGCCAGCAGTGATATGGGGACAGCGCCTAACAATCAGCCCCAGCATTTT,CASSDMGTAPNNQPQHF
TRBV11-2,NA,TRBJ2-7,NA,TGTGCCAGCAGCCCCGGGTCTCGCAAGCAGTACTTC,CASSPGSRKQYF
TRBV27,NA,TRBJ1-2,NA,TGTGCCAGCAGTTTATCCCTTACAGGGTCCTATGGCTACACCTTC,CASSLSLTGSYGYTF
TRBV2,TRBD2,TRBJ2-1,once,TGTGCCAGCACCGGACTAGCTAGTGTCAATGAGCAGTTCTTC,CASTGLASVNEQFF
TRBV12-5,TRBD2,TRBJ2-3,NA,TGTGCTAGTGGTTTGGCGTCATCGGGGGGTCCCCCAGATACGCAGTATTTT,CASGLASSGGPPDTQYF
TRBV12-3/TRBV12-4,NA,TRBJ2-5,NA,TGTGCCAGCAGTCAGGGGGGCGCGGAGACCCAGTACTTC,CASSQGGAETQYF
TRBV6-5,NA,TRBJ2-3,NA,TGTGCCAGCAGTTCGCCGGGGGCAGATACGCAGTATTTT,CASSSPGADTQYF
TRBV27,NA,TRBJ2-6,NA,TGTGCCAGCAGTCCACAGGTCTCTGGGGCCAACGTCCTGACTTTC,CASSPQVSGANVLTF
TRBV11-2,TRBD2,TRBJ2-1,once,TGTGCCAGCAGCTCACCGACTAGCGGGAGTCCCAATGAGCAGTTCTTC,CASSSPTSGSPNEQFF
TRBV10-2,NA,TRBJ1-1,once,TGCGCCAGCCTGACAGGGAACACTGAAGCTTTCTTT,CASLTGNTEAFF
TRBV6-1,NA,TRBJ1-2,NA,TGTGCCAGCAGTGAAGCGCCCAGGGGAGACTCTGGCTACACCTTC,CASSEAPRGDSGYTF
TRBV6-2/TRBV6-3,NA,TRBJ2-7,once,TGTGCCAGCAGTTACTCGGCAAACAGGAACGAGCAGTACTTC,CASSYSANRNEQYF
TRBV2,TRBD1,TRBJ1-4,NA,TGTGCCAGCAGCCCTACGACAGGGACTAATGAAAAACTGTTTTTT,CASSPTTGTNEKLFF
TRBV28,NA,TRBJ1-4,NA,TGTGCCAGCAGTTTAGGGGCAGTCTTAAAGCGTGAAAAACTGTTTTTT,CASSLGAVLKREKLFF
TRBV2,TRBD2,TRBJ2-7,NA,TGTGCCAGCAGGTCGATAGCGGGAGGGTCGAGGGAGCAGTACTTC,CASRSIAGGSREQYF